What follows are 6 T cell receptor beta chains derived from one specimen sequenced in a study of Tregs in tolerant kidney transplant recipients (dated by TCRdb to about 2019). Library method: the immunoSEQ multiplex PCR assay. Drawn from immuneACCESS, this table holds only the in-frame rearrangements with V and J called that TCRdb kept. Clones are partly lost; checked studies trace under half to an unresolved V gene and leave the rest unexplained. In all, the sample holds approximately 90,000 clones, and around nine tenths of those were seen once. The ten largest account for about 4.9% of the sample. Material for sequencing was CD8+ T cells from blood. These TCRs come from a human donor in good health.

The J gene is TRBJ2-2, the V gene TRBV6-4, with 9 bases matching TRBD2. The germline V gene has CDR1 MRHNA and CDR2 SNTAGT. The ends lost 6 bases at V and 0 bases at J; junction bases unmatched: 8. The CDR3 extends over 17 amino acids. CDR3 in DNA: TGTGCCAGCAGCGAGGGTAGCGGGAGATCGAACACCGGGGAGCTGTTTTTT. Its translation: CASSEGSGRSNTGELFF.

This chain joins TRBV6-6 and TRBJ1-2, with D perhaps TRBD1 (6 bases). The CDR3 length is 13 residues. Germline V gene sequence: CDR1 MNHNY, CDR2 SVGAGI (reference sequence). The V end lost 5 bases, the J end lost 5 bases, and 12 bases lay between the germline ends. The CDR3 reads CASSLGQPYGYTF. The CDR3 region has the DNA TGTGCCAGCAGTCTCGGACAGCCGTATGGCTACACCTTC.

In this sample, this clone turned up a few times. V is TRBV10-3 and J is TRBJ2-7; 8 bases are shared with TRBD1. The CDR3 spans 14 residues. Germline CDR1 and CDR2: ENHRY and SYGVKD. Trimming cost V 7 bases and J 3 bases; bases outside gene matches: 8. CDR3 sequence (DNA): TGTGCCATCAAAGTGACAGGGGCAGACTACGAGCAGTACTTC. Its protein is CAIKVTGADYEQYF.

J is TRBJ2-2 and V is TRBV30; 8 bases agree with TRBD1. The germline V gene encodes CDR1 GTSNPN and CDR2 SVGIG (reference sequence). CDR3 length: 15 amino acids. The V and J ends lost 4 bases and 6 bases, in that order; junction bases with no gene match: 10. The CDR3 is CAWTTGTGGAGELFF. In nucleotides, the CDR3 is TGTGCCTGGACCACCGGGACAGGAGGGGCCGGGGAGCTGTTTTTT.

In this sample, this clone turned up once. The rearrangement uses TRBV27 and TRBJ2-1, with D possibly being TRBD2 (7 bases). The CDR3 length is 15 residues. Germline V gives CDR1 MNHEY, CDR2 SMNVEV (reference sequence). The V end lost 6 bases, the J end lost 2 bases, and 14 bases lay between the germline ends. CDR3 nucleotide sequence: TGTGCCAGCAGGGGCGGGGAGGGGGCCTACAATGAGCAGTTCTTC. It translates to CASRGGEGAYNEQFF.

This clone has just a few counts. This chain uses TRBV20-1 with TRBJ2-7; TRBD1 is a possible D gene (5 bases). The CDR3 is 11 residues long. Germline CDR1 DFQATT, CDR2 SNEGSKA (reference sequence). The V gene lost 2 bases and the J gene lost 6 bases, with 8 bases spanning the gap. CDR3 region: CSARSDTEQYF. As DNA, the CDR3 is TGCAGTGCTAGATCGGACACCGAGCAGTACTTC.